The rows below give T cell receptor beta chains drawn from one sample of a study of T cells in Graves' hyperthyroidism and ophthalmopathy. TCRdb re-called the multiplex PCR reads through MiXCR, storing one row per CDR3 protein. Of under 40,000 distinct CDR3 sequences in the sample, 52% were seen once. Material: blood. These receptors all come from a man aged 40-55 years with Graves' ophthalmopathy. Both conserved end residues are part of each CDR3. The D gene is left open where the match is weak. For some rows the clone size is stated as once, few or many, or as a class when expanded; others skip it.

J gene: TRBJ2-5
V gene: TRBV2
clone size: -
D gene: TRBD2
CDR3 DNA: TGTGCCAGTGAGCTAGCGGGGGGAGAGACCCAGTACTTC
CDR3 protein: CASELAGGETQYF

J gene: TRBJ2-5
V gene: TRBV10-3
clone size: -
D gene: -
CDR3 DNA: TGTGCCACCAGGCAGGGTGAGACCCAGTACTTC
CDR3 protein: CATRQGETQYF

J gene: TRBJ2-5
V gene: TRBV20-1
clone size: -
D gene: TRBD2
CDR3 DNA: TGCAGCCCCCAACGGGGGGGTAACACCGGGGAGACCCAGTACTTC
CDR3 protein: CSPQRGGNTGETQYF

J gene: TRBJ2-1
V gene: TRBV6-1
clone size: many
D gene: -
CDR3 DNA: TGTGCCAGCAGTGAAGCTGGGGGGTACAATGAGCAGTTCTTC
CDR3 protein: CASSEAGGYNEQFF

J gene: TRBJ2-2
V gene: TRBV9
clone size: -
D gene: TRBD1
CDR3 DNA: TGTGCCGGCAGCCTTGGTCCAGGGGGCTCGTCTGGGGAGCTGTTTTTT
CDR3 protein: CAGSLGPGGSSGELFF

J gene: TRBJ1-2
V gene: TRBV24-1
clone size: once
D gene: TRBD1
CDR3 DNA: TGTGCCACCAGTGAAGCGGAGGGGACAGCGTATGGCTACACCTTC
CDR3 protein: CATSEAEGTAYGYTF

J gene: TRBJ2-7
V gene: TRBV20-1
clone size: -
D gene: -
CDR3 DNA: TGCAGTGCCGTGGGGGCGGATCTACTGGGCGAGCAGTACTTC
CDR3 protein: CSAVGADLLGEQYF

J gene: TRBJ1-5
V gene: TRBV27
clone size: -
D gene: -
CDR3 DNA: TGTGCCAGCAGTTTATGGTCCGGCAATGAGCCCCAGCATTTT
CDR3 protein: CASSLWSGNEPQHF

J gene: TRBJ1-5
V gene: TRBV2
clone size: -
D gene: -
CDR3 DNA: TGTGCCATCCGGGCGGGGAAGGGTCAGCCCCAGCATTTT
CDR3 protein: CAIRAGKGQPQHF

J gene: TRBJ2-3
V gene: TRBV7-6
clone size: -
D gene: -
CDR3 DNA: TGTGCTAGGGAGCCCACAGATACGCAGTATTTT
CDR3 protein: CAREPTDTQYF

J gene: TRBJ2-5
V gene: TRBV29-1
clone size: -
D gene: -
CDR3 DNA: TGCAGCGCCGTGAGGCCGGCCCGAGGGGAGGCCCAGTACTTC
CDR3 protein: CSAVRPARGEAQYF

J gene: TRBJ1-6
V gene: TRBV2
clone size: few
D gene: TRBD1
CDR3 DNA: TGTGCCAGCAGTGGGACAGGGGCGAATTCACCCCTCCACTTT
CDR3 protein: CASSGTGANSPLHF

J gene: TRBJ2-2
V gene: TRBV12-3/TRBV12-4
clone size: -
D gene: TRBD1
CDR3 DNA: TGTGCCATCAGGCAGGACAGGGAAAAGACCGGGGAGCTGTTTTTT
CDR3 protein: CAIRQDREKTGELFF

J gene: TRBJ2-7
V gene: TRBV11-2
clone size: many
D gene: -
CDR3 DNA: TGTGCCAGCAGCTTAGGTGTTGGGATCCTGACCCTAGGTTCCTACGAGCAGTACTTC
CDR3 protein: CASSLGVGILTLGSYEQYF

J gene: TRBJ2-1
V gene: TRBV7-8
clone size: many
D gene: TRBD2
CDR3 DNA: TGTGCCAGCAGCTCCATCGCGCTAGCGGGTGAGCAGTTCTTC
CDR3 protein: CASSSIALAGEQFF

J gene: TRBJ2-1
V gene: TRBV7-3
clone size: -
D gene: -
CDR3 DNA: TGTGCCAGCAGCTTAAATGCCAGCAGGGTAGGGAACGAGCAGTTCTTC
CDR3 protein: CASSLNASRVGNEQFF

J gene: TRBJ2-3
V gene: TRBV6-4
clone size: -
D gene: TRBD1
CDR3 DNA: TGTGCCAGCAGGGAGGGACAGGGGCCCGATACGCAGTATTTT
CDR3 protein: CASREGQGPDTQYF

J gene: TRBJ2-3
V gene: TRBV6-5
clone size: -
D gene: -
CDR3 DNA: TGTGCCAGCAGTTACGGTGTGTCGCCAGATACCCAGTATTTT
CDR3 protein: CASSYGVSPDTQYF

J gene: TRBJ2-1
V gene: TRBV12-3/TRBV12-4
clone size: many
D gene: TRBD1
CDR3 DNA: TGTGCCAGCAGCCCGAGGACAGGGGAAACTTTGCAGTTCTTC
CDR3 protein: CASSPRTGETLQFF

J gene: TRBJ2-3
V gene: TRBV20-1
clone size: -
D gene: -
CDR3 DNA: TGCAGTGCTAGCCCTAGCTTCCCCCGGAGAGATGAGCAGTATTTT
CDR3 protein: CSASPSFPRRDEQYF